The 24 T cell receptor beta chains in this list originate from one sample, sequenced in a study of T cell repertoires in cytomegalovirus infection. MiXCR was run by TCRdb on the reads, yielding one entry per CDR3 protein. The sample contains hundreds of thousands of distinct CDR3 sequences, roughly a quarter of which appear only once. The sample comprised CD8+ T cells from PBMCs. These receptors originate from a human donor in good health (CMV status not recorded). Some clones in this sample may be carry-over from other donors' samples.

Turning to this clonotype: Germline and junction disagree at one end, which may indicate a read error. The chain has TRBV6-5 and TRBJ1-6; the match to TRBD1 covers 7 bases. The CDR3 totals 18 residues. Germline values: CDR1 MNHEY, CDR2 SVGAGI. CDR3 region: CTSSFQPISTGDNSPLHF. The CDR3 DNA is TGTACCAGCAGTTTCCAACCCATATCTACAGGGGACAATTCACCCCTCCACTTT.

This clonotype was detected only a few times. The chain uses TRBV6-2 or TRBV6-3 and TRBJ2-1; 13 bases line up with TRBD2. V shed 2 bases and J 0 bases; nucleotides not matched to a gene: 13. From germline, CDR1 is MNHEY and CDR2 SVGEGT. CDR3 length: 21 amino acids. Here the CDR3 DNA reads TGTGCCAGCAGTTACCCACACCGACTAGCGGGGGGCACGAGCTCCTACAATGAGCAGTTCTTC. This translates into CASSYPHRLAGGTSSYNEQFF.

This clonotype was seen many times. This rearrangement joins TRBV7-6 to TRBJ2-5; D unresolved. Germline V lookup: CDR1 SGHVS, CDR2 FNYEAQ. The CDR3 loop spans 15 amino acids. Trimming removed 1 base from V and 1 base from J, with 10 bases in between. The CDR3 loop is CASSLDWQLQETQYF. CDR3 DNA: TGTGCCAGCAGCTTAGATTGGCAGCTCCAAGAGACCCAGTACTTC.

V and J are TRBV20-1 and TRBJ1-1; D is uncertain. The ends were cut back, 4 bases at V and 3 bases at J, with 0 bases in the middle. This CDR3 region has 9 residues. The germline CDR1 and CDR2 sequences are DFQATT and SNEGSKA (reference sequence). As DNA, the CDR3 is TGCAGTGCTAACACTGAAGCTTTCTTT. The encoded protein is CSANTEAFF.

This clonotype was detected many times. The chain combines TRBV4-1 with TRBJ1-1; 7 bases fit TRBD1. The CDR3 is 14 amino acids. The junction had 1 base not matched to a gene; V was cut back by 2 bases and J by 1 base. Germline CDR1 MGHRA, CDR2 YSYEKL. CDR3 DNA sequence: TGCGCCAGCAGCCAACAGGGGGAGAACACTGAAGCTTTCTTT. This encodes CASSQQGENTEAFF.

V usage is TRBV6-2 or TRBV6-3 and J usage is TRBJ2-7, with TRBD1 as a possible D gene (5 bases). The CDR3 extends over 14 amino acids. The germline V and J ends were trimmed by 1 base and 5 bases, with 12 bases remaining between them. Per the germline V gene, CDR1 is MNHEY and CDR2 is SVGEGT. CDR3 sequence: CASSYWQGNDEQYF. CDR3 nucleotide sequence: TGTGCCAGCAGTTACTGGCAGGGAAATGACGAGCAGTACTTC.

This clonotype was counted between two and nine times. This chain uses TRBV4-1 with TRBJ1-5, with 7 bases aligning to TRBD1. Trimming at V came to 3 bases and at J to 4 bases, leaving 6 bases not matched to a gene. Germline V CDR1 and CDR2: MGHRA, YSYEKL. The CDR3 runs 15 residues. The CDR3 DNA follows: TGCGCCAGCAGCCACTACGGGACAGATAATCAGCCCCAGCATTTT. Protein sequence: CASSHYGTDNQPQHF.

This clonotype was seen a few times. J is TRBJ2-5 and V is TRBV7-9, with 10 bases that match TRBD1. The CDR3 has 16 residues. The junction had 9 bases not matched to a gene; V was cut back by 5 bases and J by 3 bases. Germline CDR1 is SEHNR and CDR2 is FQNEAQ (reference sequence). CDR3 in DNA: TGTGCCAGCAGCGACCGGGACAGGGGCGGAAAAGAGACCCAGTACTTC. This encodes CASSDRDRGGKETQYF.

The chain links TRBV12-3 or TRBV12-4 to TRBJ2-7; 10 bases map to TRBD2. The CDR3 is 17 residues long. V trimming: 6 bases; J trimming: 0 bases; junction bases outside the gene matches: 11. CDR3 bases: TGTGCCAGCAGCCCACGAGAGCGGGGGGGGAGCTCCTACGAGCAGTACTTC. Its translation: CASSPRERGGSSYEQYF.

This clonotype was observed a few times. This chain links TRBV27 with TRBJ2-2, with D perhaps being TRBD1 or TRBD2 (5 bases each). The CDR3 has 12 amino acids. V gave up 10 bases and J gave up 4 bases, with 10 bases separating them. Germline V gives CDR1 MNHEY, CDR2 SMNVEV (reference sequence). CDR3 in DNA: TGTGCCACCCTGGGGACCACCGGGGAGCTGTTTTTT. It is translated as CATLGTTGELFF.

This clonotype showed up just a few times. This CDR3 reads CASSYGVPGPYNEQFF. Written as DNA, the CDR3 is TGTGCCAGCAGTTACGGGGTGCCAGGCCCCTACAATGAGCAGTTCTTC. This sequence joins TRBV6-2 or TRBV6-3 and TRBJ2-1; no clear D. The germline V gene has CDR1 MNHEY and CDR2 SVGEGT. With 2 bases removed from V and 2 bases from J, the gap between germline ends came to 13 bases. The CDR3 consists of 16 residues.

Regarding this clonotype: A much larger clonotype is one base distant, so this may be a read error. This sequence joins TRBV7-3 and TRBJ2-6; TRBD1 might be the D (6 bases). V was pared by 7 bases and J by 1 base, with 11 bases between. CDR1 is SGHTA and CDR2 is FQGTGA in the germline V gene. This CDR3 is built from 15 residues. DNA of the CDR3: TGTGCCAGCACACAGGGAAAATCTGGGGCCAACGTCCTGACTTTC. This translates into CASTQGKSGANVLTF.

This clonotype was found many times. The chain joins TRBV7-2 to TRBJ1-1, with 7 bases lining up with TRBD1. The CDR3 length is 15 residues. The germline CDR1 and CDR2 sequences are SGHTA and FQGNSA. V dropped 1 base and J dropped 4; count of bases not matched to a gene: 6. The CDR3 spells CASSLDLAGGTEAFF. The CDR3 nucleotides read TGTGCCAGCAGCTTAGACCTCGCAGGGGGCACTGAAGCTTTCTTT.

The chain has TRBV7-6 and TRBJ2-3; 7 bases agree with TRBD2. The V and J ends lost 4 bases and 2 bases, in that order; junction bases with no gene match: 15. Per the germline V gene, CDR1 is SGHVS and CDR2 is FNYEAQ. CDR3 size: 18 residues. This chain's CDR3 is CASSSPSGRGTNTDTQYF. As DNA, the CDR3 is TGTGCCAGCAGCTCACCCTCGGGGCGGGGGACCAACACAGATACGCAGTATTTT.

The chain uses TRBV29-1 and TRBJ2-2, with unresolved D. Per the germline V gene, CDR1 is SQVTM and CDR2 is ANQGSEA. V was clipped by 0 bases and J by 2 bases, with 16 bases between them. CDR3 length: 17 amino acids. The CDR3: CSVEDSEQPDNTGELFF. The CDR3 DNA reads TGCAGCGTTGAAGATAGTGAACAGCCCGATAACACCGGGGAGCTGTTTTTT.

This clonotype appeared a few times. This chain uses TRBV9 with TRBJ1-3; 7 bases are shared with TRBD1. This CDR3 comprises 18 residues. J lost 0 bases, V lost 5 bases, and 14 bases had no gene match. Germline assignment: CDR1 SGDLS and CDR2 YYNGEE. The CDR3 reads CASSFSSDRDGSGNTIYF. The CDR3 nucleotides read TGTGCCAGCAGTTTCTCCTCCGACAGGGATGGCTCTGGAAACACCATATATTTT. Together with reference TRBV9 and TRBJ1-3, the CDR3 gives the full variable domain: DSGVTQTPKHLITATGQRVTLRCSPRSGDLSVYWYQQSLDQGLQFLIQYYNGEERAKGNILERFSAQQFPDLHSELNLSSLELGDSALYFCASSFSSDRDGSGNTIYFGEGSWLTVV.

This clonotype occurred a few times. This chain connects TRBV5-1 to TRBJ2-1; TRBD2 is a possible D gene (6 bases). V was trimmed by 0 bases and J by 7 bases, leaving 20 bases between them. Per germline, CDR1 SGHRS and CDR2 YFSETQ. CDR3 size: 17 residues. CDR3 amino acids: CASSLDPRTTLKNEQFF. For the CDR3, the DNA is TGCGCCAGCAGCTTGGATCCTCGGACTACCTTAAAGAATGAGCAGTTCTTC.

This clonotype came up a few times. The chain's CDR3 is CASSSRTSGGLFTDTQYF. In nucleotides, the CDR3 is TGTGCCAGCAGTTCCCGGACTAGCGGGGGCCTCTTCACAGATACGCAGTATTTT. The V and J genes are TRBV28 and TRBJ2-3; 13 nucleotides match TRBD2. The CDR3 consists of 18 residues. From germline, CDR1 is MDHEN and CDR2 SYDVKM. V lost 4 bases to trimming and J lost 2 bases; unmatched junction nucleotides: 9.

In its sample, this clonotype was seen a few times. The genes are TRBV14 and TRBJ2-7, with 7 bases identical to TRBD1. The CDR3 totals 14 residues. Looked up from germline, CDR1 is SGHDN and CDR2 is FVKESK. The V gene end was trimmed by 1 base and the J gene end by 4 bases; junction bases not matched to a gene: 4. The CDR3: CASSQGTGEYEQYV. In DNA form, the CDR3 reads TGTGCCAGCAGCCAAGGGACAGGAGAATACGAGCAGTACGTC.

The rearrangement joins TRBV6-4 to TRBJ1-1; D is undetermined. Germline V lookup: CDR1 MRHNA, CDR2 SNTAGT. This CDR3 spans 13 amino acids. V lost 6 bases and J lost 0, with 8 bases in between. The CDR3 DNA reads TGTGCCAGCAGGACCACAGTGAACACTGAAGCTTTCTTT. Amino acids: CASRTTVNTEAFF.

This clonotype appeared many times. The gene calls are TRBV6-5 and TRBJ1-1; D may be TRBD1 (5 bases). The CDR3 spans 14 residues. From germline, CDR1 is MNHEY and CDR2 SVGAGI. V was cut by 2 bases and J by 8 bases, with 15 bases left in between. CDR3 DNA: TGTGCCAGCAGTTACGGACGTTCGGCAGGGGAAGCTTTCTTT. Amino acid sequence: CASSYGRSAGEAFF.

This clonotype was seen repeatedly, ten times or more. The CDR3 nucleotides read TGTGCCAGCAGCTTAGGGGTAACAGGGACGGTCCAAGAGACCCAGTACTTC. Its translation: CASSLGVTGTVQETQYF. J is TRBJ2-5 and V is TRBV7-6, with D perhaps matching TRBD1 (6 bases). Per germline, CDR1 SGHVS and CDR2 FNYEAQ. V was cut by 1 base and J by 1 base, with 16 bases left in between. This CDR3 is built from 17 residues.

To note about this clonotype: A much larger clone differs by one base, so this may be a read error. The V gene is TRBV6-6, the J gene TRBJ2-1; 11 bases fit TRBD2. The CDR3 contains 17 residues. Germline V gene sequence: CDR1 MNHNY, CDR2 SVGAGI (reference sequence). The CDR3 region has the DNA TGTGCCAGCAGTTACTCCGGGACTAGCGGCATTTACAATGAGCAGATCTTC. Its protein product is CASSYSGTSGIYNEQIF.

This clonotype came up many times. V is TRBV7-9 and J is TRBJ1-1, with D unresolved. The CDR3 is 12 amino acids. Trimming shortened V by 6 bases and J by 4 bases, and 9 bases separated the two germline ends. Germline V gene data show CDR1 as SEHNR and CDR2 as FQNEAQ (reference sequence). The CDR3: CASSRPSTEAFF. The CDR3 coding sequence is TGTGCCAGCAGTCGACCCAGCACTGAAGCTTTCTTT.